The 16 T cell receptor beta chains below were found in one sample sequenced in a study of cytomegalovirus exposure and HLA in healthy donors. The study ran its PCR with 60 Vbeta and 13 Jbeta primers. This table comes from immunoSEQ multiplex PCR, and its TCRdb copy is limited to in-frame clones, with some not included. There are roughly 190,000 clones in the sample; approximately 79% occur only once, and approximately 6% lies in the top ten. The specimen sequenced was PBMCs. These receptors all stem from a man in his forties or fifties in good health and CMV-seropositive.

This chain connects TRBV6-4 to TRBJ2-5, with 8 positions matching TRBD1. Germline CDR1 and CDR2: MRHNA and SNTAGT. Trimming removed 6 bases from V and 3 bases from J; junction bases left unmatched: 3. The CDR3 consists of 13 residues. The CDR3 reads CASSPDREETQYF. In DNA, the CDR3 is TGTGCCAGCAGCCCGGACAGGGAAGAGACCCAGTACTTC.

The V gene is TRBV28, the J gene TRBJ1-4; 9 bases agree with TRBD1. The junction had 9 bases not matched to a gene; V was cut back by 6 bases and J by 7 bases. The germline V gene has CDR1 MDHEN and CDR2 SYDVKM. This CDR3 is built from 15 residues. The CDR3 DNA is TGTGCCAGCAGCCCCCACCAGGGACAGGGTGAAAAACTGTTTTTT. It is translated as CASSPHQGQGEKLFF.

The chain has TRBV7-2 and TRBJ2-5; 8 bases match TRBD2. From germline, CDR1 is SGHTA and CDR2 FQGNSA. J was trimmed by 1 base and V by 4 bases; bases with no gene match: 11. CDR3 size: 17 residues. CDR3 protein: CASSSGWGRGAQETQYF. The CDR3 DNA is TGTGCCAGCAGCTCCGGGTGGGGGCGGGGGGCCCAAGAGACCCAGTACTTC. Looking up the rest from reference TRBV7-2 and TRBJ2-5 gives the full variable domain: GAGVSQSPSNKVTEKGKDVELRCDPISGHTALYWYRQSLGQGLEFLIYFQGNSAPDKSGLPSDRFSAERTGGSVSTLTIQRTQQEDSAVYLCASSSGWGRGAQETQYFGPGTRLLVL.

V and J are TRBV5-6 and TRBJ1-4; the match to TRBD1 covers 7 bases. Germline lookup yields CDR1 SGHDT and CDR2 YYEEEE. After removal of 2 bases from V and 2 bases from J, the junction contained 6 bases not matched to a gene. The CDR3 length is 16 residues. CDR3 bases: TGTGCCAGCAGCTTCGGGACAGATTTTACTAATGAAAAACTGTTTTTT. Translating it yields CASSFGTDFTNEKLFF.

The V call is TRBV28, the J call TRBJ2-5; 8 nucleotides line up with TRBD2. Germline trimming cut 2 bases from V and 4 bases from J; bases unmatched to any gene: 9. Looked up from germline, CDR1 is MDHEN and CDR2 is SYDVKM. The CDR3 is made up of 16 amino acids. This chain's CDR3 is CASSLEGSGVLETQYF. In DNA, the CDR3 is TGTGCCAGCAGTTTAGAGGGTAGCGGGGTGTTAGAGACCCAGTACTTC.

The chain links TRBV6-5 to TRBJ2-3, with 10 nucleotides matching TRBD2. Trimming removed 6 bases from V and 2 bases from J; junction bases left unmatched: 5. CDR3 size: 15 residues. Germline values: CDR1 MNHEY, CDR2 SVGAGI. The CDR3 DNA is TGTGCCAGCAGGACCCTAGCGGGGGTCACAGATACGCAGTATTTT. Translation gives CASRTLAGVTDTQYF.

CDR3 coding DNA: TGTGCCAGTAGACCCCGGGACAGGGCCGGGGAGCTGTTTTTT. It yields the protein CASRPRDRAGELFF. The rearrangement joins TRBV19 to TRBJ2-2, with TRBD1 matching 9 bases. The trim removed 6 bases at V and 6 bases at J, leaving 5 bases unmatched. CDR3 length: 14 amino acids. Germline lookup yields CDR1 LNHDA and CDR2 SQIVND (reference sequence).

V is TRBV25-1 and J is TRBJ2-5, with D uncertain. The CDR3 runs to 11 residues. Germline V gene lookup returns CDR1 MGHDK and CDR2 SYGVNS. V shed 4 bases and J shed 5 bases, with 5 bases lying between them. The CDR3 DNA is TGTGCCAGCAGTGCCGGGGAGACCCAGTACTTC. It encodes CASSAGETQYF.

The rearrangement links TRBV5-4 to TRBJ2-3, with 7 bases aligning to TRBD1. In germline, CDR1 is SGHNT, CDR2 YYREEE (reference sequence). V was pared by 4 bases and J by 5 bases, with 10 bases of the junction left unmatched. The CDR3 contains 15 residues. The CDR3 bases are TGTGCCAGCAGCACCGGGACAGACCAATTAGATACGCAGTATTTT. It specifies CASSTGTDQLDTQYF.

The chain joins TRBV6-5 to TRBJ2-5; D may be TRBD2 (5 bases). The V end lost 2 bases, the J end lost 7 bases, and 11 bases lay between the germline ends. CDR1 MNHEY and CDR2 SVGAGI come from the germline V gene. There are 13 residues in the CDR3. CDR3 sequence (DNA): TGTGCCAGCAGTTACCCCCTAGAGGGGACCCAGTACTTC. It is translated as CASSYPLEGTQYF.

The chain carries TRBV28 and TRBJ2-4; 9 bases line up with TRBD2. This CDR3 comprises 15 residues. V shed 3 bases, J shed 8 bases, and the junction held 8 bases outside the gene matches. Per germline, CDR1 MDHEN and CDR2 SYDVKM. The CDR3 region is CASSFRRGGRYIQYF. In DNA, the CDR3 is TGTGCCAGCAGTTTTAGGCGGGGGGGCCGATACATTCAGTACTTC.

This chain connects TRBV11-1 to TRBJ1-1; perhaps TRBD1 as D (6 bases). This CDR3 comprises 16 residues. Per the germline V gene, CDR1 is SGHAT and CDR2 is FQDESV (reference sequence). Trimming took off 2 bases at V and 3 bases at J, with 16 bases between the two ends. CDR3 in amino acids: CASSLRQATLHTEAFF. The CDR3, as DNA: TGTGCCAGCAGCTTACGACAGGCGACACTACACACTGAAGCTTTCTTT.

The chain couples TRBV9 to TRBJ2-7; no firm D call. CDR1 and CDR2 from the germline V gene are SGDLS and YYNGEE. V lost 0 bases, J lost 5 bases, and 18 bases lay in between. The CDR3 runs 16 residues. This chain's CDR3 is CASSVGMRLPSHEQYF. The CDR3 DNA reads TGTGCCAGCAGCGTAGGGATGAGGTTACCTTCCCACGAGCAGTACTTC.

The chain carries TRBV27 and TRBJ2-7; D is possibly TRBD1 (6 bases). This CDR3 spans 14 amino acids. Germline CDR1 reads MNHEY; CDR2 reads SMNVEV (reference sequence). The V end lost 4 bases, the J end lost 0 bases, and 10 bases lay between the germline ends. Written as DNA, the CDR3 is TGTGCCAGCAGTTCCACAGGGTTCTCCTACGAGCAGTACTTC. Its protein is CASSSTGFSYEQYF.

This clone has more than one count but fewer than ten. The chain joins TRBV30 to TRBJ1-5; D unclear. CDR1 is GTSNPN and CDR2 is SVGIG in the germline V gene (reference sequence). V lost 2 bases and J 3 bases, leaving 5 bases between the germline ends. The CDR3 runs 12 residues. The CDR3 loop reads CAWSSLNQPQHF. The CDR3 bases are TGTGCCTGGAGTTCTCTCAATCAGCCCCAGCATTTT.

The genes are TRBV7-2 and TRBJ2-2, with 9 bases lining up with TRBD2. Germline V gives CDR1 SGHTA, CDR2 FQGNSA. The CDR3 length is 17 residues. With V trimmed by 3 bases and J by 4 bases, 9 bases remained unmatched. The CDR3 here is CASSLSSGGMGTGELFF. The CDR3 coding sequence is TGTGCCAGCAGCTTGTCAAGCGGGGGGATGGGCACCGGGGAGCTGTTTTTT.